This TCR beta chain stems from a study of CD8+ T cells in alopecia areata. RNA was isolated and reverse transcribed to cDNA, the sequencing template. Produced via immunoSEQ multiplex PCR; TCRdb's table is partial and in-frame only. This table holds some 180,000 clones, about half found once. The treatment was: oral pan-JAK inhibitor, 5-10 mg twice daily. Trimming took 0 bases from V and 9 from J; bases not matched to a gene: 5. The germline CDR1 and CDR2 sequences are PRHDT and FYEKMQ (reference sequence). This CDR3 comprises 16 residues. The TCR comes from a human donor with alopecia areata. The sequencing used CD8+ T cells sorted from blood, collected at approximately week 52, from a patient treated with tofacitinib. The rearrangement joins TRBV13 to TRBJ1-6; 10 positions match TRBD1. This chain's CDR3 is CASSLGGTGVTSPLHF. The DNA of the CDR3 is TGTGCCAGCAGCTTAGGTGGGACAGGGGTTACTTCACCCCTCCACTTT.